One and the same sample provided the 11 T cell receptor beta chains below, sequenced in a study of response to subunit inactivated influenza vaccine. TCRdb reprocessed the RT-PCR reads via MiXCR and lists one record per CDR3 protein. This sample has roughly 650,000 distinct CDR3 sequences, with 15% to 19% found just once. The source was PBMCs from blood, collected roughly 12 days after vaccination. The receptors derive from a man in his forties or fifties who received an inactivated influenza vaccine.

The chain couples TRBV11-1 to TRBJ2-3; the D gene could be TRBD1 or TRBD2 (5 bases each). CDR1 SGHAT and CDR2 FQDESV come from the germline V gene (reference sequence). The length of the CDR3 is 18 residues. V lost 1 base to trimming and J lost 4 bases, with 21 bases between them. The CDR3 nucleotides are TGTGCCAGCAGCTTAGATGTCTTAGCGATAGGGACGGCAGATACGCAGTATTTT. Translating gives CASSLDVLAIGTADTQYF.

This clonotype was recorded a few times. The V gene is TRBV4-3, the J gene TRBJ1-2; D is ambiguous. V lost 4 bases to trimming and J lost 0 bases, with 12 bases between them. The CDR3 contains 15 residues. CDR1 and CDR2 (germline): LGHNA, YSLEER. The CDR3 bases are TGCGCCAGCAGCCCTTACTGGGAAGCTAACTATGGCTACACCTTC. As protein: CASSPYWEANYGYTF.

This clonotype was found many times. The chain joins TRBV6-1 to TRBJ2-1; the D gene could be TRBD1 or TRBD2 (5 bases each). V lost 11 bases to trimming and J lost 5 bases, with 19 bases between them. The CDR3 consists of 14 residues. Germline CDR1 MNHNS, CDR2 SASEGT. CDR3 residues: CAGGRRIFHNEQFF. The CDR3 DNA reads as TGTGCCGGGGGTCGGAGGATCTTCCACAATGAGCAGTTCTTC.

This clonotype was detected only a few times. A much larger clone sits a single nucleotide away, making a read error possible. This chain links TRBV11-3 with TRBJ2-7, with 7 bases matching TRBD1. Germline trimming cut 5 bases from V and 1 base from J; bases unmatched to any gene: 2. The CDR3 sequence is 13 residues long. The V gene's germline CDR1 is SGHNT and CDR2 YENEEA. The CDR3 loop reads CASSKGQSYEQYF. Here the CDR3 DNA reads TGTGCCAGCAGCAAGGGACAGTCCTACGAGCAGTACTTC.

The CDR3 region has the DNA TGTGCCAGCAGCCTCCTTTCTTGGGCACGGGAGACCCAGTACTTC. It translates to CASSLLSWARETQYF. The rearrangement uses TRBV5-5 and TRBJ2-5; the D is unclear. CDR1 is SGHKS, CDR2 YYEKEE, per germline (reference sequence). CDR3 length: 15 amino acids. V dropped 4 bases and J dropped 5 bases, with 18 bases sitting between them.

This clonotype showed up just a few times. The chain combines TRBV12-3 or TRBV12-4 with TRBJ2-1; maybe TRBD2 (5 bases). The V gene lost 6 bases and the J gene lost 10 bases, with 10 bases spanning the gap. The CDR3 covers 11 residues. Here the CDR3 reads CASRTRAEQFF. The CDR3 nucleotides are TGTGCCAGCAGGACGCGGGCAGAGCAGTTCTTC.

Comment on this clonotype: One junction end does not reproduce the germline sequence, and a read error may be involved. This rearrangement joins TRBV7-2 to TRBJ2-5; D is ambiguous. Germline values: CDR1 SGHTA, CDR2 FQGNSA. The CDR3 runs to 13 residues. CDR3 region: CAGSSVAAETQYF. CDR3 DNA sequence: TGTGCCGGCAGCTCCGTGGCGGCGGAGACCCAGTACTTC. Using reference TRBV7-2 and TRBJ2-5 for the parts outside the CDR3, the full variable domain is GAGVSQSPSNKVTEKGKDVELRCDPISGHTALYWYRQSLGQGLEFLIYFQGNSAPDKSGLPSDRFSAERTGGSVSTLTIQRTQQEDSAVYLCAGSSVAAETQYFGPGTRLLVL.

This clonotype was found a few times. The chain is built from TRBV6-1 and TRBJ2-5; TRBD1 agrees at 9 bases. V trimming: 6 bases; J trimming: 4 bases; junction bases outside the gene matches: 9. CDR3 size: 15 residues. Germline loops: CDR1 MNHNS, CDR2 SASEGT. The CDR3 region has the DNA TGTGCCAGCAGCTTCCAATCGACAGGGGGAGAGACCCAGTACTTC. It codes for CASSFQSTGGETQYF.

CDR3 amino acids: CASRHGTSGNTGELFF. The CDR3 DNA reads as TGTGCCAGCAGACACGGGACTAGCGGGAACACCGGGGAGCTGTTTTTT. The chain couples TRBV6-2 or TRBV6-3 to TRBJ2-2; 11 positions agree with TRBD2. Germline V gives CDR1 MNHEY, CDR2 SVGEGT. The CDR3 covers 16 residues. V lost 6 bases and J lost 1; bases outside the gene matches: 4.

This clonotype was recorded a few times. The J gene is TRBJ1-1, the V gene TRBV6-5, with 8 positions matching TRBD1. V lost 0 bases, J lost 4 bases, and 4 bases stayed unmatched. Germline CDR1 reads MNHEY; CDR2 reads SVGAGI. The CDR3 is made up of 15 amino acids. The CDR3 bases are TGTGCCAGCAGTTACTCTCCGACAGGGGTCACTGAAGCTTTCTTT. Translation gives CASSYSPTGVTEAFF.

The DNA of the CDR3 is TGTGCCACCAGCGGAAAGACGACGGGTCCGTCCTACGAGCAGTACTTC. It translates to CATSGKTTGPSYEQYF. This rearrangement joins TRBV15 to TRBJ2-7; no firm D call. V lost 5 bases and J 1 base, leaving 18 bases between the germline ends. Germline lookup yields CDR1 LNHNV and CDR2 YYDKDF (reference sequence). This CDR3 region has 16 residues.